The 11 T cell receptor beta chains below were found in one sample sequenced in a study of blood T cell repertoires in COVID-19. The table came from immunoSEQ multiplex PCR; TCRdb's copy has only in-frame clones and leaves some out. The sample lists more than 90,000 clones, 82% occurring once. The sample taken for sequencing was peripheral blood. The receptor set was obtained from a man at least 80 years old with acute or convalescent COVID-19.

The rearrangement links TRBV5-1 to TRBJ1-6; 9 positions match TRBD1. This CDR3 has 19 amino acids. Germline lookup yields CDR1 SGHRS and CDR2 YFSETQ. The V gene end was trimmed by 4 bases and the J gene end by 0 bases; junction bases not matched to a gene: 11. The CDR3 loop reads CASSKGTGQTSSYNSPLHF. CDR3 sequence (DNA): TGCGCCAGCAGCAAGGGGACAGGGCAAACAAGCTCCTATAATTCACCCCTCCACTTT.

The V and J genes are TRBV10-3 and TRBJ2-3; weak D call: TRBD1 (5 bases). The germline gives CDR1 ENHRY, CDR2 SYGVKD. The CDR3 runs to 13 residues. V was pared by 3 bases and J by 6 bases, with 10 bases between. CDR3 sequence reads: CAISDQQVDTQYF. Written as DNA, the CDR3 is TGTGCCATCAGTGACCAACAGGTCGATACGCAGTATTTT.

The V gene is TRBV19, the J gene TRBJ1-5, with 7 positions matching TRBD1. From germline, CDR1 is LNHDA and CDR2 SQIVND (reference sequence). V shed 6 bases, J shed 7 bases, and the junction held 6 bases outside the gene matches. The CDR3 loop spans 13 amino acids. The CDR3 sequence: CASSSDREQPQHF. The CDR3 DNA follows: TGTGCCAGTAGCAGCGACAGGGAACAGCCCCAGCATTTT.

The table lists this clone with a few counts. This chain joins TRBV6-2 or TRBV6-3 and TRBJ1-5; D is unresolved. This CDR3 has 14 residues. Trimming left V 2 bases short and J 4 bases short, with 9 bases between. Germline V gives CDR1 MNHEY, CDR2 SVGEGT. This CDR3 reads CASSYGEKNQPQHF. In DNA form, the CDR3 reads TGTGCCAGCAGTTACGGGGAGAAAAATCAGCCCCAGCATTTT.

The chain couples TRBV4-3 to TRBJ1-5; D not certain. The CDR3 is made up of 15 amino acids. Germline V lookup: CDR1 LGHNA, CDR2 YSLEER. V lost 4 bases and J 4 bases, leaving 14 bases between the germline ends. This CDR3 reads CASSPQAGFNQPQHF. The CDR3 DNA reads as TGCGCCAGCAGCCCCCAGGCTGGATTTAATCAGCCCCAGCATTTT.

This chain joins TRBV12-3 or TRBV12-4 and TRBJ1-2, with D unresolved. Trimming left V 7 bases short and J 4 bases short, with 4 bases between. This CDR3 comprises 10 residues. The CDR3 coding sequence is TGTGCCAGCACTCGCTATGGCTACACCTTC. Translated: CASTRYGYTF.

This clone was picked up one time. This sequence joins TRBV6-2 or TRBV6-3 and TRBJ2-4; D unclear. CDR3 length equals 14 residues. Trimming shortened V by 5 bases and J by 11 bases, and 19 bases separated the two germline ends. CDR1 is MNHEY, CDR2 SVGEGT, per germline. CDR3 region: CASSLDPTSTFQYF. CDR3 nucleotide sequence: TGTGCCAGCAGTCTCGACCCCACGTCGACATTTCAGTACTTC.

The rearrangement uses TRBV7-2 and TRBJ1-3; D is perhaps TRBD1 (6 bases). The germline CDR1 and CDR2 sequences are SGHTA and FQGNSA. Trimming pared 5 bases from V and 9 bases from J, leaving 14 bases between. This CDR3 contains 13 residues. For the CDR3, the DNA is TGTGCCAGCAGCCCAGGCGGGGGCCGCACCATATATTTT. Translating gives CASSPGGGRTIYF.

V and J are TRBV14 and TRBJ1-1, with TRBD1 matching over 8 bases. Per germline, CDR1 SGHDN and CDR2 FVKESK. Trimming removed 3 bases from V and 5 bases from J; junction bases left unmatched: 17. The CDR3 is made up of 18 amino acids. CDR3 in amino acids: CASSHLTSQGVRGTEAFF. The CDR3 nucleotides are TGTGCCAGCAGCCATTTGACGTCACAGGGGGTACGGGGGACTGAAGCTTTCTTT.

J is TRBJ1-1 and V is TRBV18, with 10 positions matching TRBD1. V lost 6 bases to trimming and J lost 4 bases; unmatched junction nucleotides: 8. CDR3 length: 15 amino acids. Per germline, CDR1 KGHSH and CDR2 LQKENI. The CDR3 region is CASSVDGQGVTEAFF. CDR3 sequence (DNA): TGTGCCAGCTCCGTTGATGGACAGGGGGTCACTGAAGCTTTCTTT.

The rearrangement uses TRBV27 and TRBJ1-6; D might be TRBD1 (6 bases). Trimming removed 3 bases at V and 7 bases at J, with 10 bases between. The CDR3 is 14 residues long. The germline V gene has CDR1 MNHEY and CDR2 SMNVEV (reference sequence). The CDR3 bases are TGTGCCAGCAGTTTTACAGGGAAAAATTCACCCCTCCACTTT. Translated, it gives CASSFTGKNSPLHF.